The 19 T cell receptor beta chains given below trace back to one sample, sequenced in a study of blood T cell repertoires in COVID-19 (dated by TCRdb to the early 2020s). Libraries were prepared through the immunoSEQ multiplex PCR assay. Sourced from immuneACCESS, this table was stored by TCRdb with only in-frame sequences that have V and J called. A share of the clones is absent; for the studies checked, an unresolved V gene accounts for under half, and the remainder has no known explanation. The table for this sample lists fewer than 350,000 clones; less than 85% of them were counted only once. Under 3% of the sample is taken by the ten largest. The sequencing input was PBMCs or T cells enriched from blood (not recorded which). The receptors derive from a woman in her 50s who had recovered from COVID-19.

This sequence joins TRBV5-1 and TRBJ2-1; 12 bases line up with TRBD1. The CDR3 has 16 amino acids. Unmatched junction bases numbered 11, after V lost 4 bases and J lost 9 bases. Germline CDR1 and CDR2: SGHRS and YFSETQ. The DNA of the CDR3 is TGCGCCAGCAGCCCAGGGACAGGGGGCTACGGGTTTGAGCAGTTCTTC. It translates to CASSPGTGGYGFEQFF.

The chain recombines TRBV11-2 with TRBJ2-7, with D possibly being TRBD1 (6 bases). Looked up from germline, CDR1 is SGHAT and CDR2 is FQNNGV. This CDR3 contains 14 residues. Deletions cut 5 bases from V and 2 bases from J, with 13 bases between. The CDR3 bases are TGTGCCAGCAGCCCGAGTGGGACAACCTACGAGCAGTACTTC. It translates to CASSPSGTTYEQYF.

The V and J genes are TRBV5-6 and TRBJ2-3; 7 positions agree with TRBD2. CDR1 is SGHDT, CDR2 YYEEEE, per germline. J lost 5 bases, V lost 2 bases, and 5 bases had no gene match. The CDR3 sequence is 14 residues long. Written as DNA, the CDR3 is TGTGCCAGCAGCTTACCGACTAGCTTAGATACGCAGTATTTT. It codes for CASSLPTSLDTQYF.

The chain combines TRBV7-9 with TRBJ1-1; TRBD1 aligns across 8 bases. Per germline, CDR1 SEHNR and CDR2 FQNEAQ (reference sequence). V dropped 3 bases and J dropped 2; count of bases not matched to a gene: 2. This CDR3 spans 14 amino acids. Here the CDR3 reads CASSFQGANTEAFF. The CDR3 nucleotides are TGTGCCAGCAGCTTCCAGGGGGCCAACACTGAAGCTTTCTTT. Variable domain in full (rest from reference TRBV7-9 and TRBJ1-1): DTGVSQNPRHKITKRGQNVTFRCDPISEHNRLYWYRQTLGQGPEFLTYFQNEAQLEKSRLLSDRFSAERPKGSFSTLEIQRTEQGDSAMYLCASSFQGANTEAFFGQGTRLTVV.

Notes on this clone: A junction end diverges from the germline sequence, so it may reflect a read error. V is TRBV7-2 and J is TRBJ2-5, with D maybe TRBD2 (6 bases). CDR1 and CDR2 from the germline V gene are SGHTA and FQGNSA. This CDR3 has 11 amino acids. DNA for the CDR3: TGTGCCAGCAGCAAGTACCGGGACTCTCACTTC. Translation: CASSKYRDSHF.

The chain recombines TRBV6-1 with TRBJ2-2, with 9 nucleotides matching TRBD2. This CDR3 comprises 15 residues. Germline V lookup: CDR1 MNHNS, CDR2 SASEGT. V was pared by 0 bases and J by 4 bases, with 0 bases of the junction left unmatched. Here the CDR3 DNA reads TGTGCCAGCAGTGAAGCTAGCGGGAGCACCGGGGAGCTGTTTTTT. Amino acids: CASSEASGSTGELFF.

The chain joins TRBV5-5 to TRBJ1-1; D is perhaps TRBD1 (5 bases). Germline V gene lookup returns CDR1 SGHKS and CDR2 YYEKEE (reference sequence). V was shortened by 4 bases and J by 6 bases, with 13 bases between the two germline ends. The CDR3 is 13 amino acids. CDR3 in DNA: TGTGCCAGCAGCGTCCAGGGTTATTCTGAAGCTTTCTTT. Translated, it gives CASSVQGYSEAFF. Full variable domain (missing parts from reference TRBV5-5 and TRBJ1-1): DAGVTQSPTHLIKTRGQQVTLRCSPISGHKSVSWYQQVLGQGPQFIFQYYEKEERGRGNFPDRFSARQFPNYSSELNVNALLLGDSALYLCASSVQGYSEAFFGQGTRLTVV.

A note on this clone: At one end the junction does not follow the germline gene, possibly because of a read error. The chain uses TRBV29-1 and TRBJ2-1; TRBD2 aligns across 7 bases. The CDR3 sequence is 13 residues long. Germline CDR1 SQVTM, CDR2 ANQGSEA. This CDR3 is CSVESGGSLFRIF. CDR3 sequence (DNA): TGCAGCGTTGAGTCGGGAGGCAGCCTTTTCAGGATCTTC.

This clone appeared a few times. The CDR3 loop is CASSLLGTGVSYEQYF. The DNA of the CDR3 is TGTGCCAGCAGTTTATTAGGGACAGGGGTCTCCTACGAGCAGTACTTC. The V gene is TRBV27, the J gene TRBJ2-7; 10 positions match TRBD1. Germline-derived CDR1 and CDR2 are MNHEY and SMNVEV (reference sequence). The length of the CDR3 is 16 residues. With 1 base clipped from V and 0 bases from J, the junction kept 3 bases outside the gene matches.

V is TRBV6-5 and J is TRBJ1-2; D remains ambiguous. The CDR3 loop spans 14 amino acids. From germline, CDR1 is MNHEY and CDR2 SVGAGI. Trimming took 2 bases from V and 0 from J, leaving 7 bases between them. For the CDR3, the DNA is TGTGCCAGCAGTTACATGGCCACTAACTATGGCTACACCTTC. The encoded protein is CASSYMATNYGYTF.

CDR3 nucleotide sequence: TGTGCCAGCAGACACAGGGCTATGCTTTCACCCCTCCACTTT. Protein: CASRHRAMLSPLHF. The chain joins TRBV27 to TRBJ1-6; a possible D gene is TRBD1 (6 bases). CDR3 length: 14 residues. Germline CDR1 MNHEY, CDR2 SMNVEV (reference sequence). Trimming removed 6 bases from V and 9 bases from J, with 15 bases in between.

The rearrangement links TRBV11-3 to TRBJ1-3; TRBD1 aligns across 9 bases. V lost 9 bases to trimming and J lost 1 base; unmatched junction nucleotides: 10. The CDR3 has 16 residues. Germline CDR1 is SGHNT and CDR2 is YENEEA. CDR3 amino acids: CASRLGTGLSGNTIYF. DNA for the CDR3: TGTGCCAGTCGCCTCGGGACAGGGCTTTCTGGAAACACCATATATTTT.

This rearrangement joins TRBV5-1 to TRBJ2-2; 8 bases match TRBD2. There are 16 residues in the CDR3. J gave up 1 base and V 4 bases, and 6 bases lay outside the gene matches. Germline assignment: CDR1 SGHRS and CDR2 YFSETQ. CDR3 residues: CASSTTSGQNTGELFF. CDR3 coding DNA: TGCGCCAGCAGCACTACTAGCGGTCAGAACACCGGGGAGCTGTTTTTT.

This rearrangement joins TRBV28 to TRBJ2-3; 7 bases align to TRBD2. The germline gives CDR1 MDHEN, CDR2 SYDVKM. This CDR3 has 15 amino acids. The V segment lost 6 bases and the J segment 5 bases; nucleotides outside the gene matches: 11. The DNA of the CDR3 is TGTGCCAGCAGACCTACAAGCGGGGCACGAGATACGCAGTATTTT. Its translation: CASRPTSGARDTQYF.

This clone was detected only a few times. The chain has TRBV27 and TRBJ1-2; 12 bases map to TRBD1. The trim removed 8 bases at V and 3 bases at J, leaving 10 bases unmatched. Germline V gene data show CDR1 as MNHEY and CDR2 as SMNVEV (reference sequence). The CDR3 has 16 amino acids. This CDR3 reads CASGPGQGAGDYGYTF. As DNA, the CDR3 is TGTGCCAGCGGGCCGGGACAGGGGGCTGGGGACTATGGCTACACCTTC.

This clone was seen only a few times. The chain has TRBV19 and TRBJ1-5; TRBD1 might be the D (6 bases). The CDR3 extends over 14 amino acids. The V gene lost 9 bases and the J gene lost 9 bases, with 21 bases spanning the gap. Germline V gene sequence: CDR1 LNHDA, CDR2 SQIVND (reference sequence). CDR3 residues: CASTTGNGVGPQHF. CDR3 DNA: TGTGCCAGCACAACAGGGAACGGGGTTGGGCCCCAGCATTTT.

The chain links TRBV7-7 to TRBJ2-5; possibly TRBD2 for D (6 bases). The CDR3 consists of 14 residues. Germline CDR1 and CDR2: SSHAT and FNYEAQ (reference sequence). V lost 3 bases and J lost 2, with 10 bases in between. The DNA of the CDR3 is TGTGCCAGCAGCTTTGGGGGGTTACAAGAGACCCAGTACTTC. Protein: CASSFGGLQETQYF.

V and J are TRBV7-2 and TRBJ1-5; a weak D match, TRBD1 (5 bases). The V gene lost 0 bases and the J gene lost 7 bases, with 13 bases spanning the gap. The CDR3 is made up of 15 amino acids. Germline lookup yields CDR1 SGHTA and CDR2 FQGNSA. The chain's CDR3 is CASSLAIGRGQPQHF. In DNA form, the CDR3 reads TGTGCCAGCAGCTTAGCAATCGGACGGGGGCAGCCCCAGCATTTT.

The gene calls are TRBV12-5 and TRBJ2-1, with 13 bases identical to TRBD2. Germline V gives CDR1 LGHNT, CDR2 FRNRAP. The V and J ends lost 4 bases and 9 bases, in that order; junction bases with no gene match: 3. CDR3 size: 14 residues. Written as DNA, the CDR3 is TGTGCTAGTGGTTGGACTAGCGGGAGTATTGAGCAGTTCTTC. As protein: CASGWTSGSIEQFF.